These 30 T cell receptor beta chains share one sample of origin, sequenced in a study of T cells in women clearing cervical HPV infection. Generated by immunoSEQ multiplex PCR, the TCRdb table keeps only in-frame clones and is missing some. The record lists 20,000 or so clones, of which the ten most abundant hold roughly 5.5%. The sequencing input was blood buffy coat. Receptor source: a woman aged 18-70 years with a cervical HPV16 infection that either progressed to CIN3+ or cleared (not recorded which).

With respect to this clone: The read terminates 3 residues ahead of where the CDR3 ends, so the germline J gene completes it. The chain combines TRBV19 with TRBJ1-6, with D perhaps matching TRBD1 (6 bases). Germline V gene sequence: CDR1 LNHDA, CDR2 SQIVND (reference sequence). This CDR3 is built from 14 residues. V was pared by 5 bases and J by 7 bases, with 12 bases between. The CDR3 loop is CASSFLTGNSPLHF. CDR3 DNA, as far as it was read: TGTGCCAGTAGTTTCCTAACAGGGAATTCACCC.

Notes on this clone: The read ends 3 residues early relative to the CDR3; the germline J gene fills the gap. The chain couples TRBV9 to TRBJ2-1; D call uncertain. From germline, CDR1 is SGDLS and CDR2 YYNGEE. V lost 0 bases and J lost 4, with 8 bases in between. The length of the CDR3 is 14 residues. CDR3 protein: CASSVAGQYNEQFF. The CDR3 bases that were read are TGTGCCAGCAGCGTAGCTGGGCAGTACAATGAG.

Details on this clone: The read terminates 3 residues ahead of where the CDR3 ends, so the germline J gene completes it. The chain combines TRBV11-2 with TRBJ2-2; D is ambiguous. There are 15 residues in the CDR3. V lost 2 bases and J lost 1, with 8 bases in between. Germline V lookup: CDR1 SGHAT, CDR2 FQNNGV. The DNA read from the CDR3 is TGTGCCAGCAGCTTAACCTTCAGGAACACCGGGGAG. It specifies CASSLTFRNTGE. The complete CDR3 sequence is CASSLTFRNTGELFF.

Comments on this clone: The read halts 3 residues ahead of the CDR3 end, with the missing end drawn from the germline J gene. The genes are TRBV6-1 and TRBJ2-7; D uncertain. The CDR3 sequence is 14 residues long. V was shortened by 4 bases and J by 3 bases, with 13 bases between the two germline ends. The germline gives CDR1 MNHNS, CDR2 SASEGT. CDR3 DNA, as far as it was read: TGTGCCAGCAGTGTAACTGTGACAAACTACGAG. The encoded protein is CASSVTVTNYE. The whole CDR3 protein is CASSVTVTNYEQYF.

With respect to this clone: The read comes to an end 3 residues before the CDR3 does, leaving the germline J gene to fill in the end. The J gene is TRBJ2-5, the V gene TRBV6-2 or TRBV6-3; 7 bases match TRBD1. With V trimmed by 4 bases and J by 4 bases, 12 bases remained unmatched. Germline CDR1 is MNHEY and CDR2 is SVGEGT. This CDR3 is built from 16 residues. The chain's CDR3 is CASSFSDRDGGETQYF. The sequenced part of the CDR3 DNA is TGTGCCAGCAGTTTTTCTGACAGGGACGGAGGAGAGACC.

About this clone: The read stops 3 residues short of the end of the CDR3; the missing end is completed from the germline J gene. The gene calls are TRBV5-1 and TRBJ2-1; TRBD2 aligns across 14 bases. Losses at the gene ends were 2 bases for V and 4 bases for J; bases not matched to a gene: 2. The CDR3 covers 16 residues. CDR1 and CDR2 from the germline V gene are SGHRS and YFSETQ. CDR3 protein: CASSFGLAGGYNEQFF. CDR3 DNA, as far as it was read: TGCGCCAGCAGCTTTGGACTAGCGGGGGGTTACAATGAG. Full variable domain (outside the CDR3, taken from reference TRBV5-1 and TRBJ2-1): KAGVTQTPRYLIKTRGQQVTLSCSPISGHRSVSWYQQTPGQGLQFLFEYFSETQRNKGNFPGRFSGRQFSNSRSEMNVSTLELGDSALYLCASSFGLAGGYNEQFFGPGTRLTVL.

About this clone: The observed sequence ends 3 residues before the CDR3 terminus, with the missing tail filled in from the germline J gene. The chain uses TRBV7-2 and TRBJ1-2; D not certain. The CDR3 has 14 residues. Germline V gene lookup returns CDR1 SGHTA and CDR2 FQGNSA. The CDR3 loop reads CASSFSGRAYDYTF. The sequenced CDR3 bases are TGTGCCAGCAGCTTTAGCGGGAGGGCCTACGAC.

As for this clone: The read ends 3 residues shy of where the CDR3 ends; the end is completed using the germline J gene. J is TRBJ2-7 and V is TRBV13; D gene uncertain. With 1 base removed from V and 4 bases from J, the gap between germline ends came to 8 bases. This CDR3 comprises 13 residues. The germline V gene encodes CDR1 PRHDT and CDR2 FYEKMQ (reference sequence). CDR3 amino acids: CASSLATGYEQYF. Incomplete CDR3 DNA: TGTGCCAGCAGCTTAGCCACCGGTTACGAG.

About this clone itself: From the germline J gene comes the end of the CDR3, since the read stops 3 residues before it. This sequence joins TRBV20-1 and TRBJ1-2, with D possibly matching TRBD1 (6 bases). The CDR3 length is 14 residues. Germline values: CDR1 DFQATT, CDR2 SNEGSKA (reference sequence). The V gene lost 5 bases and the J gene lost 0 bases, with 13 bases spanning the gap. CDR3 loop: CSAEVQGANYGYTF. Partial CDR3 DNA: TGCAGTGCTGAAGTACAGGGTGCTAACTATGGC.

The CDR3: CASSLGTSGSTDTQYF. The CDR3 bases that were read are TGCGCCAGCAGCTTGGGGACAAGCGGGAGCACAGATACG. The chain combines TRBV5-1 with TRBJ2-3, with D possibly TRBD2 on 6 matching bases. The observed sequence ends 3 residues before the CDR3 terminus, with the missing tail filled in from the germline J gene. This CDR3 region has 16 residues. Trimming shortened V by 0 bases and J by 0 bases, and 11 bases separated the two germline ends. Germline CDR1 and CDR2: SGHRS and YFSETQ.

In the case of this clone: Read coverage stops 3 residues before the CDR3 terminus; the germline J gene supplies the remainder. This rearrangement joins TRBV28 to TRBJ2-7; TRBD1 matches 9 bases. V was clipped by 5 bases and J by 6 bases; unmatched bases: 8. CDR1 is MDHEN, CDR2 SYDVKM, per germline. This CDR3 spans 14 amino acids. CDR3 bases read: TGTGCCAGCAGTCGGGACAGGGCGGTGGGCGAG. Protein sequence: CASSRDRAVGE. The full CDR3 protein reads CASSRDRAVGEQYF.

A remark on this clone: The read ends 3 residues early relative to the CDR3; the germline J gene fills the gap. The chain links TRBV20-1 to TRBJ1-4, with TRBD1 matching 9 bases. V was clipped by 6 bases and J by 8 bases; unmatched bases: 7. Germline V gene sequence: CDR1 DFQATT, CDR2 SNEGSKA (reference sequence). The CDR3 is 13 amino acids. The sequenced CDR3 bases are TGCAGTGCGCAACAGGGGGCGCTGGAAAAA. Translation: CSAQQGALEK. The full CDR3 sequence reads CSAQQGALEKLFF.

As concerns this clone: The read terminates 3 residues ahead of where the CDR3 ends, so the germline J gene completes it. V gene TRBV12-3 or TRBV12-4 combines with J gene TRBJ2-2, with D tentatively TRBD2 (7 bases). V was cut by 7 bases and J by 3 bases, with 21 bases left in between. The CDR3 is 17 amino acids. CDR3 bases read: TGTGCCAGCACCCCCTTTGTCGGGGGGCAGGACACCGGGGAG. Its protein is CASTPFVGGQDTGE. The whole CDR3 sequence reads CASTPFVGGQDTGELFF.

CDR3 residues: CASSSDTAGGYTF. CDR3 DNA (partial): TGCGCCAGCAGTTCAGACACCGCTGGGGGC. V is TRBV5-1 and J is TRBJ1-2; D gene uncertain. The read terminates 3 residues before the CDR3 end, so the remaining end is supplied by the germline J gene. Germline CDR1 and CDR2: SGHRS and YFSETQ. The CDR3 is made up of 13 amino acids.

As for this clone: Read coverage stops 3 residues before the CDR3 terminus; the germline J gene supplies the remainder. V gene TRBV2 combines with J gene TRBJ2-3; possibly TRBD2 for D (6 bases). Trimming stripped 8 bases from V and 1 base from J, with 13 bases between. The length of the CDR3 is 14 residues. Germline V gene lookup returns CDR1 SNHLY and CDR2 FYNNEI. CDR3 in amino acids: CASVSGGGTDTQYF. CDR3 DNA, as far as it was read: TGTGCCAGCGTTTCCGGGGGTGGCACAGATACG.

The part of the CDR3 DNA that was read is TGTGCCTGGAGTGGGACAGGGGTTGAA. Amino acid sequence: CAWSGTGVE. The whole CDR3 protein reads CAWSGTGVEAFF. The chain employs TRBV30 and TRBJ1-1, with TRBD1 identical over 9 bases. The CDR3 is cut off 3 residues early in the read; its end comes from the germline J gene. V lost 1 base to trimming and J lost 7 bases; unmatched junction nucleotides: 1. This CDR3 region has 12 residues. In germline, CDR1 is GTSNPN, CDR2 SVGIG (reference sequence).

Remarks on this clone: The DNA ends 3 residues before the CDR3 does, and the rest of the CDR3 is filled in from the germline J gene. The chain combines TRBV19 with TRBJ2-1; D not resolved. This CDR3 spans 14 amino acids. V lost 1 base and J lost 1, with 5 bases in between. Germline V gene sequence: CDR1 LNHDA, CDR2 SQIVND (reference sequence). The CDR3 loop reads CASSIGSSYNEQFF. Incomplete CDR3 DNA: TGTGCCAGTAGTATAGGTTCTTCCTACAATGAG.

Remarks on this clone: From the germline J gene comes the end of the CDR3, since the read stops 3 residues before it. The genes are TRBV5-4 and TRBJ2-5; TRBD1 matches at 10 bases. Germline V gene lookup returns CDR1 SGHNT and CDR2 YYREEE (reference sequence). V shed 4 bases and J 1 base; nucleotides not matched to a gene: 4. This CDR3 has 15 residues. CDR3 DNA, as far as it was read: TGTGCCAGCAGCCGGGACAGGGGAGTCCAAGAGACC. It translates to CASSRDRGVQET. The full CDR3 is CASSRDRGVQETQYF.

With respect to this clone: The read ends 3 residues before the CDR3 terminus; that terminus is restored from the germline J gene. The chain combines TRBV6-1 with TRBJ2-2; D unclear. Trimming removed 2 bases at V and 2 bases at J, with 9 bases between. This CDR3 spans 15 amino acids. CDR1 is MNHNS and CDR2 is SASEGT in the germline V gene. The DNA read from the CDR3 is TGTGCCAGCAGTGAAATTAGGGTTAACACCGGGGAG. This codes for CASSEIRVNTGE. From start to end, the CDR3 is CASSEIRVNTGELFF.

Turning to this clone: The read terminates 3 residues before the CDR3 end, so the remaining end is supplied by the germline J gene. V is TRBV5-1 and J is TRBJ2-1; 11 bases are a match to TRBD2. J was trimmed by 0 bases and V by 5 bases; bases with no gene match: 10. Germline values: CDR1 SGHRS, CDR2 YFSETQ. The CDR3 sequence is 18 residues long. The sequenced part of the CDR3 DNA is TGCGCCAGCAGTTTGTTTACTAGCGGGAGATTCTCCTACAATGAG. This gives the protein CASSLFTSGRFSYNE. The entire CDR3 reads CASSLFTSGRFSYNEQFF.

Points on this clone: The read finishes 3 residues shy of the CDR3 end, and the germline J gene is used to complete it. V is TRBV7-7 and J is TRBJ2-4; 7 bases map to TRBD2. This CDR3 has 14 amino acids. The V gene end was trimmed by 6 bases and the J gene end by 7 bases; junction bases not matched to a gene: 9. Germline values: CDR1 SSHAT, CDR2 FNYEAQ (reference sequence). The CDR3: CASRDYGRENIQYF. The CDR3 bases that were read are TGTGCCAGCAGGGATTACGGGCGGGAGAACATT.

With regard to this clone: The read comes to an end 3 residues before the CDR3 does, leaving the germline J gene to fill in the end. The chain couples TRBV19 to TRBJ1-2; no definite D call. CDR3 size: 13 residues. Germline loops: CDR1 LNHDA, CDR2 SQIVND (reference sequence). V gave up 2 bases and J gave up 2 bases, with 6 bases separating them. CDR3 bases read: TGTGCCAGTAGTATAAATTTAAACTATGGC. Its protein product is CASSINLNYG. The whole CDR3 region reads CASSINLNYGYTF. Together with reference TRBV19 and TRBJ1-2, the CDR3 gives the full variable domain: DGGITQSPKYLFRKEGQNVTLSCEQNLNHDAMYWYRQDPGQGLRLIYYSQIVNDFQKGDIAEGYSVSREKKESFPLTVTSAQKNPTAFYLCASSINLNYGYTFGSGTRLTVV.

The part of the CDR3 DNA that was read is TGTGCCAGCAGCTTGTGGACAGGGATCGAA. Translating it yields CASSLWTGIE. The CDR3 reads in full as CASSLWTGIEAFF. The chain combines TRBV5-6 with TRBJ1-1, with 8 bases identical to TRBD1. The read stops 3 residues short of the end of the CDR3; the missing end is completed from the germline J gene. CDR3 size: 13 residues. CDR1 and CDR2 from the germline V gene are SGHDT and YYEEEE.

The sequenced part of the CDR3 DNA is TGCGCCAGCAGCCAGAGCGGGGGGGCCTTCACAGATACG. Protein: CASSQSGGAFTDT. The full CDR3 reads CASSQSGGAFTDTQYF. This chain connects TRBV5-1 to TRBJ2-3; 10 positions match TRBD2. Sequencing ends 3 residues short of the CDR3 end; the germline J gene provides the rest. Germline-derived CDR1 and CDR2 are SGHRS and YFSETQ. With 4 bases clipped from V and 2 bases from J, the junction kept 7 bases outside the gene matches. The CDR3 totals 16 residues. Full variable domain (missing parts from reference TRBV5-1 and TRBJ2-3): KAGVTQTPRYLIKTRGQQVTLSCSPISGHRSVSWYQQTPGQGLQFLFEYFSETQRNKGNFPGRFSGRQFSNSRSEMNVSTLELGDSALYLCASSQSGGAFTDTQYFGPGTRLTVL.

Details on this clone: The read gets to within 3 residues of the CDR3 end, and the germline J gene fills in the rest. This chain joins TRBV6-1 and TRBJ1-2; D ambiguous. Germline V gene sequence: CDR1 MNHNS, CDR2 SASEGT. The CDR3 is 11 residues long. The covered CDR3 bases are TGTGCCAGCAGTGAACGGTATCGC. Encoded protein: CASSERYR. The CDR3 in its entirety is CASSERYRYTF.

CDR3 DNA, as far as it was read: TGTGCCAGTAGTATAGGGCGGAACCTGGGGGGTGAG. Amino acid sequence: CASSIGRNLGGE. The CDR3 reads in full as CASSIGRNLGGEQFF. The V and J genes are TRBV19 and TRBJ2-1; D perhaps matches TRBD2 (6 bases). The sequenced fragment ends 3 residues before the CDR3 boundary, so the rest is inferred from the germline J gene. This CDR3 is built from 15 residues. V lost 1 base to trimming and J lost 9 bases, with 16 bases between them. The germline V gene encodes CDR1 LNHDA and CDR2 SQIVND (reference sequence).

In the case of this clone: Read coverage stops 3 residues before the CDR3 terminus; the germline J gene supplies the remainder. The genes are TRBV2 and TRBJ2-7; 7 bases align to TRBD2. Trimming cost V 6 bases and J 6 bases; bases outside gene matches: 14. Germline CDR1 SNHLY, CDR2 FYNNEI. This CDR3 has 15 amino acids. CDR3 protein: CASRTRSSGPSEQYF. CDR3 DNA, as far as it was read: TGTGCCAGCAGGACGAGGTCTAGCGGACCAAGCGAG. Full variable domain (remainder filled in from reference TRBV2 and TRBJ2-7): EPEVTQTPSHQVTQMGQEVILRCVPISNHLYFYWYRQILGQKVEFLVSFYNNEISEKSEIFDDQFSVERPDGSNFTLKIRSTKLEDSAMYFCASRTRSSGPSEQYFGPGTRLTVT.

In regard to this clone: Coverage ceases 3 residues before the CDR3 finishes, and the germline J gene fills in the end. V usage is TRBV7-3 and J usage is TRBJ1-6, with no clear D. Trimming pared 5 bases from V and 3 bases from J, leaving 17 bases between. There are 17 residues in the CDR3. The germline gives CDR1 SGHTA, CDR2 FQGTGA. CDR3 DNA (partial): TGTGCCAGCAGCCGCCGGGGTCCTGGGAGCTATAATTCACCC. It encodes CASSRRGPGSYNSP. The entire CDR3 reads CASSRRGPGSYNSPLHF.

CDR3 residues: CASSPAGNSYDYTF. The covered CDR3 bases are TGTGCCAGTAGCCCGGCGGGCAACTCCTACGAC. The chain uses TRBV19 and TRBJ1-2; D remains ambiguous. The read is 3 residues too short to cover the CDR3 end, so that end is filled in from the germline J gene. Germline V CDR1 and CDR2: LNHDA, SQIVND (reference sequence). This CDR3 has 14 amino acids.

Worth noting for this clone: The DNA ends 3 residues before the CDR3 does, and the rest of the CDR3 is filled in from the germline J gene. This chain connects TRBV28 to TRBJ2-1, with 11 bases identical to TRBD2. After removal of 3 bases from V and 8 bases from J, the junction contained 12 bases not matched to a gene. The CDR3 totals 17 residues. CDR1 and CDR2 (germline): MDHEN, SYDVKM. CDR3 DNA (partial): TGTGCCAGCAGTTTTGTGTCTAGCGGGAGGTTTAGCTATGAG. It translates to CASSFVSSGRFSYE. The full CDR3 protein reads CASSFVSSGRFSYEQFF. Full variable domain (remainder filled in from reference TRBV28 and TRBJ2-1): DVKVTQSSRYLVKRTGEKVFLECVQDMDHENMFWYRQDPGLGLRLIYFSYDVKMKEKGDIPEGYSVSREKKERFSLILESASTNQTSMYLCASSFVSSGRFSYEQFFGPGTRLTVL.